Below, 18 T cell receptor beta chains from the same sample are listed, as sequenced in a study of spatial heterogeneity in lung cancer. Indicated time point: sample taken at primary tumor resection. Sequencing covered unsorted whole RNA taken from tumor, nontumor lung or frozen PBMC. From the 5' RACE reads, TCRdb called clonotypes with MiXCR, one entry per CDR3 protein. Counted here are some 87,000 distinct CDR3 sequences, approximately 8.2% occurring once; the ten biggest clones make up 6.9%. The sequencing used PBMCs, collected at surgery. These receptors all come from a male donor with early-stage non-small cell lung cancer.

The sample holds a few counts of this clonotype. The gene calls are TRBV6-1 and TRBJ2-7; D unclear. This CDR3 contains 12 residues. Germline assignment: CDR1 MNHNS and CDR2 SASEGT. Trimming took off 3 bases at V and 3 bases at J, with 6 bases between the two ends. The CDR3 spells CASSDRNYEQYF. CDR3 DNA sequence: TGTGCCAGCAGTGACAGGAACTACGAGCAGTACTTC.

This clonotype was seen a few times. V gene TRBV28 combines with J gene TRBJ1-1; D not certain. Germline V CDR1 and CDR2: MDHEN, SYDVKM. CDR3 size: 11 residues. The ends were cut back, 4 bases at V and 4 bases at J, with 4 bases in the middle. CDR3 in DNA: TGTGCCAGCAGTTCTGGCACTGAAGCTTTCTTT. Amino acids: CASSSGTEAFF.

This clonotype was counted ten times or more. This chain connects TRBV16 to TRBJ1-5, with no clear D. The CDR3 contains 14 residues. Germline-derived CDR1 and CDR2 are KGHSY and FQNENV. Trimming removed 1 base from V and 10 bases from J, with 14 bases in between. DNA of the CDR3: TGTGCCAGCAGCCAATTCAGCAGATATGGACCCCAGCATTTT. Amino acid sequence: CASSQFSRYGPQHF.

The gene calls are TRBV6-5 and TRBJ1-5; D unclear. CDR3 length equals 15 residues. Per the germline V gene, CDR1 is MNHEY and CDR2 is SVGAGI. The V and J ends lost 4 bases and 0 bases respectively, with 10 bases between them. Here the CDR3 DNA reads TGTGCCAGCAGTTCCCTAGGTTATAGCAATCAGCCCCAGCATTTT. Protein product: CASSSLGYSNQPQHF.

Many counts were recorded for this clonotype. The J gene is TRBJ2-1, the V gene TRBV18; D is uncertain. This CDR3 region has 13 residues. Between the trimmed V and J ends, which lost 2 bases and 2 bases, there was a span of 4 bases. CDR1 and CDR2 from the germline V gene are KGHSH and LQKENI. This CDR3 reads CASSPGTYNEQFF. Here the CDR3 DNA reads TGTGCCAGCTCACCAGGGACCTACAATGAGCAGTTCTTC.

This clonotype was counted many times. The CDR3 spells CASSLGVGNQPQHF. CDR3 DNA sequence: TGTGCCAGCAGTTTAGGGGTGGGCAATCAGCCCCAGCATTTT. V and J are TRBV12-3 or TRBV12-4 and TRBJ1-5, with no clear D. The CDR3 runs 14 residues. Trimming pared 1 base from V and 2 bases from J, leaving 6 bases between.

This clonotype was counted only a few times. This sequence joins TRBV5-1 and TRBJ2-5; TRBD1 aligns across 9 bases. The CDR3 covers 14 residues. The trim removed 4 bases at V and 4 bases at J, leaving 5 bases unmatched. Germline CDR1 and CDR2: SGHRS and YFSETQ. The CDR3 spells CASSTPGQGETQYF. CDR3 nucleotides: TGCGCCAGCAGCACGCCGGGACAGGGAGAGACCCAGTACTTC.

This clonotype has ten or more counts. This chain joins TRBV19 and TRBJ1-5; D not certain. Germline CDR1 reads LNHDA; CDR2 reads SQIVND (reference sequence). The germline V and J ends were trimmed by 7 bases and 7 bases, with 20 bases remaining between them. CDR3 length equals 15 residues. The CDR3 spells CASTPPLGVRQPQHF. CDR3 DNA sequence: TGTGCCAGTACCCCCCCTCTAGGTGTTCGCCAGCCCCAGCATTTT.

This chain links TRBV24-1 with TRBJ2-3; the D gene is possibly TRBD2 (7 bases). CDR1 is KGHDR, CDR2 SFDVKD, per germline. V lost 4 bases to trimming and J lost 1 base, with 8 bases between them. The CDR3 has 14 residues. CDR3 bases: TGTGCCACCAGTGAGCGGGGGCGCACAGATACGCAGTATTTT. This sequence encodes CATSERGRTDTQYF.

This clonotype showed up just a few times. The V and J genes are TRBV13 and TRBJ1-6; 8 bases match TRBD1. CDR3 length: 15 amino acids. Germline CDR1 PRHDT, CDR2 FYEKMQ (reference sequence). J was trimmed by 7 bases and V by 1 base; bases with no gene match: 3. For the CDR3, the DNA is TGTGCCAGCAGCTTAGAGGGACAGGCGAATTCACCCCTCCACTTT. As protein: CASSLEGQANSPLHF.

This CDR3 is CATSRDLASYTDTQYF. CDR3 DNA: TGTGCCACCAGCAGAGATTTAGCGAGCTACACAGATACGCAGTATTTT. The V call is TRBV15, the J call TRBJ2-3, with a possible D match to TRBD2 (5 bases). Germline CDR1 reads LNHNV; CDR2 reads YYDKDF (reference sequence). The CDR3 covers 16 residues. V lost 0 bases and J 2 bases, leaving 12 bases between the germline ends. The full variable domain, rest sourced from reference TRBV15 and TRBJ2-3, is DAMVIQNPRYQVTQFGKPVTLSCSQTLNHNVMYWYQQKSSQAPKLLFHYYDKDFNNEADTPDNFQSRRPNTSFCFLDIRSPGLGDTAMYLCATSRDLASYTDTQYFGPGTRLTVL.

This clonotype was picked up many times. The CDR3 DNA reads TGCGCCAGCAGCTTCGGCAACCCTAGCACAGATACGCAGTATTTT. This sequence encodes CASSFGNPSTDTQYF. This chain uses TRBV5-1 with TRBJ2-3; unclear D gene. This CDR3 comprises 15 residues. Per the germline V gene, CDR1 is SGHRS and CDR2 is YFSETQ. Trimming shortened V by 2 bases and J by 0 bases, and 10 bases separated the two germline ends.

On this clonotype: This could be a read error, since a much larger clone is one nucleotide away. For the CDR3, the DNA is TGTGCCAGCAGCTCCAGGTCAGATTACACAGATACGCAGTATTTT. Protein product: CASSSRSDYTDTQYF. The J gene is TRBJ2-3, the V gene TRBV9; D is undetermined. V lost 4 bases to trimming and J lost 2 bases, with 14 bases between them. This CDR3 is built from 15 residues. Germline assignment: CDR1 SGDLS and CDR2 YYNGEE.

This clonotype was detected only a few times. The rearrangement uses TRBV20-1 and TRBJ2-1; the D gene is possibly TRBD2 (6 bases). V was trimmed by 6 bases and J by 8 bases, leaving 14 bases between them. CDR1 is DFQATT and CDR2 is SNEGSKA in the germline V gene (reference sequence). CDR3 size: 12 residues. The CDR3 DNA reads TGCAGTGCCCTCAGGTGGGGGGATGAGCAGTTCTTC. Protein product: CSALRWGDEQFF.

In this sample, this clonotype turned up a few times. The chain joins TRBV3-1 to TRBJ1-2, with TRBD1 identical over 9 bases. The CDR3 extends over 15 amino acids. V lost 5 bases and J lost 1; bases outside the gene matches: 5. Germline loops: CDR1 LGHDT, CDR2 YNNKEL (reference sequence). The CDR3 DNA sequence: TGTGCCAGCAGCAACAGGGGGCGCGATAACTATGGCTACACCTTC. Its protein is CASSNRGRDNYGYTF.

The gene calls are TRBV11-2 and TRBJ2-1; D remains ambiguous. Trimming took 0 bases from V and 5 from J, leaving 8 bases between them. This CDR3 is 14 amino acids long. The germline V gene encodes CDR1 SGHAT and CDR2 FQNNGV. This CDR3 reads CASSLEGGNNEQFF. CDR3 bases: TGTGCCAGCAGCTTAGAAGGCGGAAACAATGAGCAGTTCTTC.

At least ten counts were recorded for this clonotype. The V and J genes are TRBV12-3 or TRBV12-4 and TRBJ1-2; the D gene is possibly TRBD1 (6 bases). This CDR3 has 14 amino acids. V was cut by 5 bases and J by 0 bases, with 10 bases left in between. As DNA, the CDR3 is TGTGCCAGCAGTAGCAGGGGATCTAACTATGGCTACACCTTC. This gives the protein CASSSRGSNYGYTF.

This clonotype was detected a few times. This chain connects TRBV20-1 to TRBJ2-1; 13 bases agree with TRBD2. Trimming cost V 0 bases and J 0 bases; bases outside gene matches: 8. The CDR3 length is 19 residues. Germline CDR1 and CDR2: DFQATT and SNEGSKA (reference sequence). In DNA, the CDR3 is TGCAGTGCTAGAGATCGGACTAGCGGGGGCCGTAGCTCCTACAATGAGCAGTTCTTC. Translating gives CSARDRTSGGRSSYNEQFF.